Listed here are 18 T cell receptor beta chains from one sample, sequenced in a study of OX40 agonist ivuxolimab in advanced cancers. Library creation used the immunoSEQ multiplex PCR assay. TCRdb carries this immuneACCESS record with in-frame sequences only. Its versions omit some clonotypes, under half of them owing to an unresolved V gene in the studies checked, with the rest unexplained. Recorded for this sample are tens of thousands of clones; more than 75% of them occurred a single time. Together, the top ten hold under 0.5% of the sample. Here the sequenced sample was CD4+ or CD8+ T cells sorted from blood, taken in a trial of the OX40 agonist ivuxolimab. These receptors were obtained from an adult with an advanced solid tumor such as melanoma, head and neck, liver or kidney cancer.

The V and J genes are TRBV19 and TRBJ2-1, with a tentative D call TRBD1 (6 bases). The CDR3 has 14 amino acids. The germline V gene has CDR1 LNHDA and CDR2 SQIVND (reference sequence). V lost 3 bases to trimming and J lost 8 bases, with 14 bases between them. The CDR3 DNA follows: TGTGCCAGTAGTATGCAGGGGCAGGTAGATGAGCAGTTCTTC. It is translated as CASSMQGQVDEQFF.

This clone has only a few counts. This chain uses TRBV6-1 with TRBJ1-1; no definite D call. CDR1 and CDR2 from the germline V gene are MNHNS and SASEGT. The CDR3 length is 14 residues. Trimming removed 5 bases from V and 1 base from J, with 11 bases in between. The DNA of the CDR3 is TGTGCCAGCAGTCCCCAAGTGAAGAACACTGAAGCTTTCTTT. Encoded protein: CASSPQVKNTEAFF.

The rearrangement links TRBV7-2 to TRBJ1-2; D not certain. V was shortened by 7 bases and J by 4 bases, with 16 bases between the two germline ends. CDR1 and CDR2 (germline): SGHTA, FQGNSA. The CDR3 contains 14 residues. CDR3 sequence (DNA): TGTGCCAGCACCACAAGCGCAGGATCCTATGGCTACACCTTC. Amino acids: CASTTSAGSYGYTF.

The V call is TRBV6-1, the J call TRBJ1-5, with TRBD1 matching 8 bases. The CDR3 extends over 15 amino acids. J was trimmed by 4 bases and V by 7 bases; bases with no gene match: 9. Germline V gene data show CDR1 as MNHNS and CDR2 as SASEGT. The CDR3 DNA reads TGTGCCAGCACTATACAGGGGGTTGGAAATCAGCCCCAGCATTTT. Translated: CASTIQGVGNQPQHF.

The chain is built from TRBV5-1 and TRBJ2-4; either TRBD1 or TRBD2 may fit D (5 bases each). Germline CDR1 and CDR2: SGHRS and YFSETQ. The CDR3 totals 18 residues. Trimming removed 2 bases from V and 6 bases from J, with 24 bases in between. The CDR3: CASSFSSAGRARGNIQYF. CDR3 nucleotide sequence: TGCGCCAGCAGCTTCAGTTCCGCGGGCAGGGCCCGAGGAAACATTCAGTACTTC.

This clone was detected once. Other DNA sequences in the sample encode the same CDR3. The J gene is TRBJ2-2, the V gene TRBV28, with 9 bases matching TRBD1. V was pared by 8 bases and J by 6 bases, with 10 bases of the junction left unmatched. CDR3 size: 15 residues. Looked up from germline, CDR1 is MDHEN and CDR2 is SYDVKM. The CDR3 sequence is CASGEGQGLAGELFF. CDR3 nucleotides: TGTGCCAGCGGTGAAGGACAGGGGTTGGCCGGGGAGCTGTTTTTT. Together with reference TRBV28 and TRBJ2-2, the CDR3 gives the full variable domain: DVKVTQSSRYLVKRTGEKVFLECVQDMDHENMFWYRQDPGLGLRLIYFSYDVKMKEKGDIPEGYSVSREKKERFSLILESASTNQTSMYLCASGEGQGLAGELFFGEGSRLTVL.

The rearrangement links TRBV15 to TRBJ2-4, with TRBD2 as a possible D gene (5 bases). Looked up from germline, CDR1 is LNHNV and CDR2 is YYDKDF (reference sequence). V dropped 1 base and J dropped 3 bases, with 10 bases sitting between them. The CDR3 runs to 15 residues. CDR3 loop: CATSRVESGKNIQYF. The CDR3 DNA is TGTGCCACCAGCAGAGTTGAGAGCGGCAAAAACATTCAGTACTTC.

This clone was observed a single time. This sequence joins TRBV10-3 and TRBJ1-5; TRBD1 matches 9 bases. The CDR3 loop spans 14 amino acids. V trimming: 6 bases; J trimming: 3 bases; junction bases outside the gene matches: 3. Germline CDR1 is ENHRY and CDR2 is SYGVKD. CDR3 bases: TGTGCCATCAGGGGGACAGGGTTCAATCAGCCCCAGCATTTT. It yields the protein CAIRGTGFNQPQHF.

The chain joins TRBV6-1 to TRBJ1-1, with D uncertain. Germline-derived CDR1 and CDR2 are MNHNS and SASEGT. The CDR3 extends over 12 amino acids. The V and J ends lost 8 bases and 5 bases respectively, with 12 bases between them. Here the CDR3 DNA reads TGTGCCAGCGCCCTTGGGCGGACTGAAGCTTTCTTT. It is translated as CASALGRTEAFF.

V usage is TRBV19 and J usage is TRBJ2-7, with D uncertain. Germline V gene lookup returns CDR1 LNHDA and CDR2 SQIVND (reference sequence). The CDR3 is made up of 14 amino acids. Trimming removed 5 bases at V and 3 bases at J, with 14 bases between. This chain's CDR3 is CASSLGYPHYEQYF. The DNA of the CDR3 is TGTGCCAGTAGTCTAGGGTACCCCCACTACGAGCAGTACTTC.

This sequence joins TRBV6-4 and TRBJ2-1; tentative D call: TRBD2 (5 bases). The CDR3 consists of 11 residues. V lost 2 bases and J lost 9, with 5 bases in between. Germline CDR1 is MRHNA and CDR2 is SNTAGT. The CDR3 sequence: CASSDSGEQFF. CDR3 sequence (DNA): TGTGCCAGCAGTGACAGCGGTGAGCAGTTCTTC.

The chain combines TRBV28 with TRBJ2-7; a weak D match, TRBD1 (6 bases). The germline CDR1 and CDR2 sequences are MDHEN and SYDVKM. CDR3 length: 14 residues. V lost 5 bases and J lost 1, with 12 bases in between. CDR3 protein: CASSPPGQSYEQYF. The CDR3 DNA reads as TGTGCCAGCAGTCCACCTGGACAGTCCTACGAGCAGTACTTC. Full variable domain (outside the CDR3, taken from reference TRBV28 and TRBJ2-7): DVKVTQSSRYLVKRTGEKVFLECVQDMDHENMFWYRQDPGLGLRLIYFSYDVKMKEKGDIPEGYSVSREKKERFSLILESASTNQTSMYLCASSPPGQSYEQYFGPGTRLTVT.

This clone was recorded a few times. The V call is TRBV19, the J call TRBJ1-1; 9 positions match TRBD1. The CDR3 extends over 15 amino acids. V lost 6 bases to trimming and J lost 1 base; unmatched junction nucleotides: 6. Germline values: CDR1 LNHDA, CDR2 SQIVND (reference sequence). This chain's CDR3 is CASSHEGQGNTEAFF. CDR3 sequence (DNA): TGTGCCAGTAGCCACGAGGGACAGGGGAACACTGAAGCTTTCTTT.

The V and J genes are TRBV2 and TRBJ2-3; 7 bases align to TRBD1. The CDR3 length is 16 residues. J lost 4 bases, V lost 6 bases, and 13 bases had no gene match. From germline, CDR1 is SNHLY and CDR2 FYNNEI. CDR3 coding DNA: TGTGCCAGCAGCTTTTTGGGACAGATCGACCCAGATACGCAGTATTTT. This gives the protein CASSFLGQIDPDTQYF.

This clone has only a few counts. V gene TRBV19 combines with J gene TRBJ1-5; D not certain. The CDR3 is 14 residues long. Trimming pared 3 bases from V and 4 bases from J, leaving 10 bases between. The germline V gene has CDR1 LNHDA and CDR2 SQIVND (reference sequence). The CDR3 protein is CASSILTLNQPQHF. The DNA of the CDR3 is TGTGCCAGTAGTATTCTGACACTTAATCAGCCCCAGCATTTT.

This clone came up once. The chain uses TRBV5-6 and TRBJ2-3, with a possible D match to TRBD1 (7 bases). Germline V gives CDR1 SGHDT, CDR2 YYEEEE. V lost 4 bases and J lost 8, with 8 bases in between. This CDR3 has 11 residues. The CDR3 coding sequence is TGTGCCAGCAGCCAGGGGGGTACGCAGTATTTT. Encoded protein: CASSQGGTQYF.

The table lists this clone with a few counts. The rearrangement joins TRBV5-4 to TRBJ2-6; D might be TRBD1 or TRBD2, each matching 5 bases. V was clipped by 1 base and J by 0 bases, with 8 bases between them. Germline CDR1 and CDR2: SGHNT and YYREEE (reference sequence). CDR3 size: 16 residues. The CDR3 is CASSLWGISGANVLTF. Written as DNA, the CDR3 is TGTGCCAGCAGCTTGTGGGGGATCTCTGGGGCCAACGTCCTGACTTTC.

The V and J genes are TRBV19 and TRBJ1-5; 10 bases align to TRBD1. CDR1 LNHDA and CDR2 SQIVND come from the germline V gene (reference sequence). V lost 7 bases, J lost 5 bases, and 5 bases stayed unmatched. CDR3 length equals 14 residues. The DNA of the CDR3 is TGTGCCAGTACCAAGGGGACAGGGGATCAGCCCCAGCATTTT. Protein product: CASTKGTGDQPQHF.